This record looks at one T cell receptor beta chain sequence and its context. The antigen remains undetermined. Reverse transcription used 0.5 to 1 ug RNA and random hexamers. TCRdb ran MiXCR on the immunoSEQ multiplex PCR reads and lists one entry per CDR3 protein. The data show some 110,000 distinct CDR3 sequences, approximately 93% seen once. Negative isolation yielded CD4+ and CD8+ T cells, and FACS enriched TEMRA cells. These data are taken from a study of CD8 T cells in Susac syndrome. Findings and caveats of the study: Individuals included in the TCR sequencing and HLA analysis were acknowledged by the study to be relatively few in number.

The germline CDR1 and CDR2 sequences are GTSNPN and SVGIG (reference sequence). V gave up 0 bases and J gave up 9 bases, with 12 bases separating them. This CDR3 is built from 13 residues. This TCR derives from a human donor with multiple sclerosis. The genes are TRBV30 and TRBJ2-1; no definite D call. Sequenced input: CD4+ T cells from PBMCs. The CDR3 sequence: CAWSVHGLGEQFF. The CDR3 coding sequence is TGTGCCTGGAGTGTACATGGGTTAGGTGAGCAGTTCTTC.